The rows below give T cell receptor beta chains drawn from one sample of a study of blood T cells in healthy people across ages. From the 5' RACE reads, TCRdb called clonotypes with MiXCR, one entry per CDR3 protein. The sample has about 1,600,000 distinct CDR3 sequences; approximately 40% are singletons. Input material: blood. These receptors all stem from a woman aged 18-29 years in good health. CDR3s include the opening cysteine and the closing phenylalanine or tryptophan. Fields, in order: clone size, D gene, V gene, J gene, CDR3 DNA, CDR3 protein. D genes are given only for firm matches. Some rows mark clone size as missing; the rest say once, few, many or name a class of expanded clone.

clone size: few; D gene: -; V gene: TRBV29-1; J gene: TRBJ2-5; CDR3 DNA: TGCAGCGGCTGGGTATCGGAGACCCAGTACTTC; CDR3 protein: CSGWVSETQYF
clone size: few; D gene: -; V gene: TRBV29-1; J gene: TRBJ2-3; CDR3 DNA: TGCAGCGTTGAGAGGAGCGGAGCCACAGATACGCAGTATTTT; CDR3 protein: CSVERSGATDTQYF
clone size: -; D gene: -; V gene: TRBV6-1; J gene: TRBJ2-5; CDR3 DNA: TGTGCCAGCAGTGAAAACGGATTGTACCAAGAGACCCAGTACTTC; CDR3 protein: CASSENGLYQETQYF
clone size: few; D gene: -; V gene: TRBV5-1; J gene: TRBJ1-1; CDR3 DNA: TGCGCCAGCAGCTGGGGGACCAAGACTGAAGCTTTCTTT; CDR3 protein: CASSWGTKTEAFF
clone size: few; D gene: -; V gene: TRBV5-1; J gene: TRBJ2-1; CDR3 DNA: TGCGCCAGCAGCTCCCTGTATCAGGGGGAGGGAAATGAGCAGTTCTTC; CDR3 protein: CASSSLYQGEGNEQFF
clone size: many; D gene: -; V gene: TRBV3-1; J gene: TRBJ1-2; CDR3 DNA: TGTGCCAGCAGTCAAGCTAACTATGGCTACACCTTC; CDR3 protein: CASSQANYGYTF
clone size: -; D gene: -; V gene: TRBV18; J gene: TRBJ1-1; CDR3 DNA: TGTGCCAGCTCACCACCCAGGGAGTTTCCAAACACTGAAGCTTTCTTT; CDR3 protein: CASSPPREFPNTEAFF
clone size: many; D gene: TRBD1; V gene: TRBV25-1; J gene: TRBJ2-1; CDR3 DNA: TGTGCCAGCAGTCACAGGGGCAATGAGCAGTTCTTC; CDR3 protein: CASSHRGNEQFF
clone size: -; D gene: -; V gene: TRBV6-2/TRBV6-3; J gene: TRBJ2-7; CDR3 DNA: TGTGCCAGCGGTCTGAATCCCAACAGGGCCGGCGACGAGCAGTACTTC; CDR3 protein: CASGLNPNRAGDEQYF
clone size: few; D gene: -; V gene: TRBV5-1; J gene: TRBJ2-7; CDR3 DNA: TGCGCCAGCAGCCCCTCGCATTCCTCCTACAATGAGCAGTACTTC; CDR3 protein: CASSPSHSSYNEQYF
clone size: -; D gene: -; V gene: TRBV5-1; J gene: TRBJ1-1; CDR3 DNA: TGCGCCAGCAGCCCTACCCCCCGACTGCAAGAAGCTTTCTTT; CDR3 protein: CASSPTPRLQEAFF
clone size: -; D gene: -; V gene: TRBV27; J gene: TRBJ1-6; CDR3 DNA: TGTGCCAGCACACAGGAACCCTATAATTCACCCCTCCACTTT; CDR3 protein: CASTQEPYNSPLHF
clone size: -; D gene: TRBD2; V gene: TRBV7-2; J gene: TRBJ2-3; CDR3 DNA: TGTGCCAGCAGCCCTTGTACTAGCGGGAGATCAGATACGCAGTATTTT; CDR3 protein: CASSPCTSGRSDTQYF
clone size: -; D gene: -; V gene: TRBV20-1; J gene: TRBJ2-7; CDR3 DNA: TGCAGTGCTAGAGATGACGTGGGGGTGGGTGAGCAGTACTTC; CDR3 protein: CSARDDVGVGEQYF
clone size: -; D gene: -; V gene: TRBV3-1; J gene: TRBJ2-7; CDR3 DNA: TGTGCCAGCAGTCAAAGGACTGACCCCTCCTACGAGCAGTACTTC; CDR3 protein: CASSQRTDPSYEQYF
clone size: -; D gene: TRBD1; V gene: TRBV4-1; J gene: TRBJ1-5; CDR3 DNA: TGCGCCAGCAGCCAAGCCTTTTTCTTGGACAGGGCATATAGCAATCAGCCCCAGCATTTT; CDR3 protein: CASSQAFFLDRAYSNQPQHF
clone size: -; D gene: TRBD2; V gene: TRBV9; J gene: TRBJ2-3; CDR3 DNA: TGTGCCAGCAGCGTAGGAACAAGGGGTAGCGGGGGGAGTGCAGATACGCAGTATTTT; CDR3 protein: CASSVGTRGSGGSADTQYF
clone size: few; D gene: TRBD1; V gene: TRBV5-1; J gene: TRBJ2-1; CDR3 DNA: TGCGCCAGCCTTGGACAGGCCCCTGAGCAGTTCTTC; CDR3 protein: CASLGQAPEQFF
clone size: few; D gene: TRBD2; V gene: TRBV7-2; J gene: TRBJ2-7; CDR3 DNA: TGTGCCAGCAGCCTCCTGGGGACTACCGACTACGAGCAGTACTTC; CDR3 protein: CASSLLGTTDYEQYF
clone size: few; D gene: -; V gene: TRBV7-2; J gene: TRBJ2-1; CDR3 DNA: TGTGCCAGCAGCCTTAGAAGAGGGTGGACCTACAATGAGCAGTTCTTC; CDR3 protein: CASSLRRGWTYNEQFF
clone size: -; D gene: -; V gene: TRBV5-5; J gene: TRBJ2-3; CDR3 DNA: TGTGCCAGCGGCACCCCAGTCACAGATACGCAGTATTTT; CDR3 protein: CASGTPVTDTQYF
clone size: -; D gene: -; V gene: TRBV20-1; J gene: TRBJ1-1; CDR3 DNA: TGCAGTGCTAGAGATCTTGAAGGGACCACTGAAGCTTTCTTT; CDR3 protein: CSARDLEGTTEAFF
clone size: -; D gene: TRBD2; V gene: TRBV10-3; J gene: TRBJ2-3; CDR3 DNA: TGTGCCATCAGTGCGGTCGGACTAGCGGGAGTAGAGTATACGCAGTATTTT; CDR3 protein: CAISAVGLAGVEYTQYF
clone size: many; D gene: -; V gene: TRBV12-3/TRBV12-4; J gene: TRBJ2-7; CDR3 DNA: TGTGCCAGCAGTTTGCCGTTCAGCTCCACCTACGAGCAGTACTTC; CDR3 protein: CASSLPFSSTYEQYF
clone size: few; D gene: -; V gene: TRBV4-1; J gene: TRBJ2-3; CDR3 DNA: TGCGCCAGCAGCCAAGATCCGGCCTCGACAGATACGCAGTATTTT; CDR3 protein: CASSQDPASTDTQYF
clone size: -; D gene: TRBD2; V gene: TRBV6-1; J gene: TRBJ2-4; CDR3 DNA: TGTGCCAGCAGTGCCGGGACTAGCGGACTTTTTGGGCAGTACTTC; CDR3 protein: CASSAGTSGLFGQYF
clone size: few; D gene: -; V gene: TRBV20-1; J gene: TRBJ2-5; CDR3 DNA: TGCAGTGCCGTGGGGGGCGACTCCTCACAAGAGACCCAGTACTTC; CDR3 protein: CSAVGGDSSQETQYF
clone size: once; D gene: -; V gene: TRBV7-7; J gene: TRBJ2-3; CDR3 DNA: TGTGCTTCACCTCGAGCCGGGGGGCGGGGCACAGATACGCAGTATTTT; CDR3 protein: CASPRAGGRGTDTQYF
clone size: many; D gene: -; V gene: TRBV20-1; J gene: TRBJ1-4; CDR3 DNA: TGCAGTGCTAGCCAACCCCAGACAGAAGAAAAACTGTTTTTT; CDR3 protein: CSASQPQTEEKLFF
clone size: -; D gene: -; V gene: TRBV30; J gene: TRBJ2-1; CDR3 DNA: TGTGCCTGGAGCCGAGAAAATACAGGATACCTGTACAATGAGCAGTTCTTC; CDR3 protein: CAWSRENTGYLYNEQFF
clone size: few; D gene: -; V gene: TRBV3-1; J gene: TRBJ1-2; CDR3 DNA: TGTGCCAGCAGCCAAGAGCGCCGGCGTCACTATGGCTACACCTTC; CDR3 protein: CASSQERRRHYGYTF
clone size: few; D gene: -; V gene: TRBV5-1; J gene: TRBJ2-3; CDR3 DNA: TGCGCCAGCAGCTCGGCCGGGGCTAGCACAGATACGCAGTATTTT; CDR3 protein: CASSSAGASTDTQYF
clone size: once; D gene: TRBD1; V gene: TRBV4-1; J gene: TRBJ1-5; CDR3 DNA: TGCGCCAGCAGCCGCGGGACAGGGCTGCAGCCCCAGCATTTT; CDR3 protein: CASSRGTGLQPQHF
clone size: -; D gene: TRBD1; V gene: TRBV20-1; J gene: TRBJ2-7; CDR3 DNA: TGCAGTGCTAGTAAAGACGACAGGGGGCTCTTTTGGGACGAGCAGTACTTC; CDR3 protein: CSASKDDRGLFWDEQYF
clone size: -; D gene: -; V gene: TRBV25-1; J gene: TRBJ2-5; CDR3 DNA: TGTGCCAGCAGTGACCTCAGGAGGGTTGAGCAGTACTTC; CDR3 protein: CASSDLRRVEQYF
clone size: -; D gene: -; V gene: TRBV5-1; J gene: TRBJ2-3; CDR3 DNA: TGCGCCAGCAGCCTCGAGGGGGGGGCTTCTAGCACAGATACGCAGTATTTT; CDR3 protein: CASSLEGGASSTDTQYF
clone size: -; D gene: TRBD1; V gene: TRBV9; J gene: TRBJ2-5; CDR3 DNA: TGTGCCAGCAGCGCCGGGACAGTCATTCAAGAGACCCAGTACTTC; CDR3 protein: CASSAGTVIQETQYF
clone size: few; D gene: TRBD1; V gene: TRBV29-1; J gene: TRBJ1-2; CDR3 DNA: TGCAGCGTTGGGACCGGACAGGTTAACTATGGCTACACCTTC; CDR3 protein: CSVGTGQVNYGYTF
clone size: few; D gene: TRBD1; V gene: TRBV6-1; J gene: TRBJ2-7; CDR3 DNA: TGTGCCAGCAGCCCCGACCCCGGACAGGGTGGAAGGAATGAGCAGTACTTC; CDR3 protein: CASSPDPGQGGRNEQYF
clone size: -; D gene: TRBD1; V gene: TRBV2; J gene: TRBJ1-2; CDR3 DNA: TGTGCCAGCACCAGTCAGGGGGGAAGTGGCTACACCTTC; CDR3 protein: CASTSQGGSGYTF
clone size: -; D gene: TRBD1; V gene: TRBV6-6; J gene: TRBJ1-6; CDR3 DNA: TGTGCCAGCAGTCAACCCCCGACAGGGGTACCTAATTCACCCCTCCACTTT; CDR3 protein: CASSQPPTGVPNSPLHF
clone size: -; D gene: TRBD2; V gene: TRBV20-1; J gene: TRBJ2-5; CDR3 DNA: TGCAGTGCTAGAGTAGCGGGGGGGACAGAGACCCAGTACTTC; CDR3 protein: CSARVAGGTETQYF
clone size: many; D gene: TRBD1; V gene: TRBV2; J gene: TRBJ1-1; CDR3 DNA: TGTGCCAGCAGCGGACAGGGCGGGACTGAAGCTTTCTTT; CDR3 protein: CASSGQGGTEAFF
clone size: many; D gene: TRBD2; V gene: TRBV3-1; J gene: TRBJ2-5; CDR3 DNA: TGTGCCAGCAGCCAGGGGGGGGACCAAGAGACCCAGTACTTC; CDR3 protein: CASSQGGDQETQYF
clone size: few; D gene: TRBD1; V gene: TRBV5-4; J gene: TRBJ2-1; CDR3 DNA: TGTGCCAGCAGCTTGGCCGGGACAGGGGATGATGAGCAGTTCTTC; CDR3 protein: CASSLAGTGDDEQFF
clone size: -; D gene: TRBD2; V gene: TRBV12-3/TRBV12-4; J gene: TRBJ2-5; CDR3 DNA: TGTGCCAGCAGTCCCGGACTAGCGGGGGGGGTCCAAGAGACCCAGTACTTC; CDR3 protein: CASSPGLAGGVQETQYF
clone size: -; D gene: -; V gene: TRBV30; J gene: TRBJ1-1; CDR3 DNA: TGTGCCAGAATTCAGGGATTGAACACTGAAGCTTTCTTT; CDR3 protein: CARIQGLNTEAFF
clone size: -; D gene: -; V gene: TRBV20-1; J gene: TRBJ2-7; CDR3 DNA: TGCAGTGTCAAGGAGGGATTATACGAGCAGTACTTC; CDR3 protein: CSVKEGLYEQYF
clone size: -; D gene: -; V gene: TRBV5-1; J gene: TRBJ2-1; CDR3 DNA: TGCGCCAGCACCCACACAGGGGGGGGCAATGAGCAGTTCTTC; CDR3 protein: CASTHTGGGNEQFF
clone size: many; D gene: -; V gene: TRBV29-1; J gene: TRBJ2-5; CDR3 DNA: TGCAGCGTTGTAGGGCAGCCCCAAGAGACCCAGTACTTC; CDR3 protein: CSVVGQPQETQYF